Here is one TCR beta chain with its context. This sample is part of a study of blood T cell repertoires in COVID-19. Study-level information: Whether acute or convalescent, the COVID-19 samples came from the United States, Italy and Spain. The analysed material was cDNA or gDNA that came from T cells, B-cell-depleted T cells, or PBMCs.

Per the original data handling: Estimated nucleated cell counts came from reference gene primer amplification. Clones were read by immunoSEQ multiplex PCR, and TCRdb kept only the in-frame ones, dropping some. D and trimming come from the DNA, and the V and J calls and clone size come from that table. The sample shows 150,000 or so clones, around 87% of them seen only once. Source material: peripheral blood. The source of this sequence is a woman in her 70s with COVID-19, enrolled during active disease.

Written as DNA, the CDR3 is TGTGCCAGCAGTCCACAGGGTGACTATGGCTACACCTTC. Amino acid sequence: CASSPQGDYGYTF. The chain joins TRBV6-2 or TRBV6-3 to TRBJ1-2; tentatively, D is TRBD1 (6 bases). The CDR3 consists of 13 residues. V dropped 5 bases and J dropped 3 bases, with 10 bases sitting between them. Germline CDR1 MNHEY, CDR2 SVGEGT.